This T cell receptor beta chain was recorded in a study of T cell responses to AZD1222 COVID-19 vaccine. The wider study: It was second doses at about 4 or about 12 weeks that were pooled. General observations from the study: Unmutated variant regions reportedly attract nearly half of all spike-specific TCRs. Sampling captured repertoires only after the peak T cell response. Females made up more of the donors, who were largely white British, and clonal diversity may have come out too low.

Measured with immunoSEQ multiplex PCR; TCRdb has only the in-frame clones, and not every one. The table records more than 95,000 clones, approximately 90% of them present only once. A note on this clone: As yet, its antigen is unknown.

This CDR3 has 17 residues. Germline V lookup: CDR1 SGHAT, CDR2 FQNNGV. V lost 5 bases, J lost 5 bases, and 24 bases lay in between. Sequenced material: peripheral blood, taken on day 0 of AZD1222 vaccination. The genes are TRBV11-2 and TRBJ2-5; tentatively, D is TRBD2 (6 bases). The sequence was obtained from an adult in good health. The CDR3 region is CASSPTPGVGFGETQYF. The CDR3 DNA reads as TGTGCCAGCAGCCCCACCCCGGGAGTAGGTTTCGGGGAGACCCAGTACTTC. The full variable domain, with the rest looked up from reference TRBV11-2 and TRBJ2-5, is EAGVAQSPRYKIIEKRQSVAFWCNPISGHATLYWYQQILGQGPKLLIQFQNNGVVDDSQLPKDRFSAERLKGVDSTLKIQPAKLEDSAVYLCASSPTPGVGFGETQYFGPGTRLLVL.